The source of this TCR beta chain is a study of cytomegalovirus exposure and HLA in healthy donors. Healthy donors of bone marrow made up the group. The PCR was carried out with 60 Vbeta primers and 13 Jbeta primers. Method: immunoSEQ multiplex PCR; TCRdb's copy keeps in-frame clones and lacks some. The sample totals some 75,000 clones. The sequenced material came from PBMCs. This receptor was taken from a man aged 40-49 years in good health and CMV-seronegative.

The CDR3 loop is CASSSPRGFGGGGNEQFF. In nucleotides, the CDR3 is TGTGCCAGCAGTTCGCCCAGGGGGTTTGGCGGGGGGGGCAATGAGCAGTTCTTC. This sequence joins TRBV28 and TRBJ2-1, with TRBD2 identical over 9 bases. Trimming removed 4 bases from V and 6 bases from J; junction bases left unmatched: 16. Per germline, CDR1 MDHEN and CDR2 SYDVKM. CDR3 size: 18 residues.